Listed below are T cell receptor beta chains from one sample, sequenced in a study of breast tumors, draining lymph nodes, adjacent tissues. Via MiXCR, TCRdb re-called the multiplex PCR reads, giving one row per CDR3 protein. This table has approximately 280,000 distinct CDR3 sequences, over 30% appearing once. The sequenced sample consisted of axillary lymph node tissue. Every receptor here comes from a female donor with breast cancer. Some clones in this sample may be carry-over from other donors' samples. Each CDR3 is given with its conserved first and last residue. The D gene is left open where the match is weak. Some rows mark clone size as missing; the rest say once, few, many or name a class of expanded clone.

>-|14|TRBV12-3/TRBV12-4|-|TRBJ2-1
CASRKSGGLNEQFF
TGTGCCAGCAGAAAATCAGGGGGGCTTAATGAGCAGTTCTTC
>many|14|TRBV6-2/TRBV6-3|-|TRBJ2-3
CASSLLLTRDTQYF
TGTGCCAGCAGTTTGCTATTGACAAGAGATACGCAGTATTTT
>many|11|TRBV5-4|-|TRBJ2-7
CASSSPKEQYF
TGTGCCAGCAGCTCTCCTAAGGAGCAGTACTTC
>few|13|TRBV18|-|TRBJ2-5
CASSEARKETQYF
TGTGCCAGCTCAGAGGCAAGAAAAGAGACCCAGTACTTC
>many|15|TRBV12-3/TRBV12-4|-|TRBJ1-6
CASSPGGADNSPLHF
TGTGCCAGCAGCCCCGGTGGGGCCGATAATTCACCCCTCCACTTT
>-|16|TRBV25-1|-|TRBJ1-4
CASSEIRGPYNEKLFF
TGTGCCAGCAGTGAGATCAGGGGACCCTACAATGAAAAACTGTTTTTT
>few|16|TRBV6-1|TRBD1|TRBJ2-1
CASSDREGQAWNEQFF
TGTGCCAGCAGTGATCGTGAGGGACAGGCTTGGAATGAGCAGTTCTTC
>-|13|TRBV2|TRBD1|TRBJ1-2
CASRRQGDYGYTF
TGTGCCAGCAGACGGCAGGGGGACTATGGCTACACCTTC
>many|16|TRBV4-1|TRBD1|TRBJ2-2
CASSLTGGEYTGELFF
TGCGCCAGCAGCCTGACAGGGGGCGAGTACACCGGGGAGCTGTTTTTT
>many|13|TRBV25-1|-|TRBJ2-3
CASRPTGLDTQYF
TGTGCCAGCAGACCAACAGGGTTAGATACGCAGTATTTT
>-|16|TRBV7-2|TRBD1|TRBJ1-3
CASSLLSGGRGNTIYF
TGTGCCAGCAGCTTATTGTCAGGGGGAAGGGGCAACACCATATATTTT
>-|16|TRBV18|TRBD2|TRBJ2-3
CASSSGTTSSTDTQYF
TGTGCCAGCTCATCCGGGACTACCTCCAGCACAGATACGCAGTATTTT
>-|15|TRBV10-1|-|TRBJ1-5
CASSEGPATDTPQHF
TGCGCCAGCAGTGAAGGGCCAGCCACAGATACTCCCCAGCATTTT
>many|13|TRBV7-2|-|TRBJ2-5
CASSFTLGETQYF
TGTGCCAGCAGCTTTACTCTGGGCGAGACCCAGTACTTC
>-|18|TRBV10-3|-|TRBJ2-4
CAISEPTETSRAKNIQYF
TGTGCCATCAGTGAGCCTACTGAGACTTCACGAGCCAAAAACATTCAGTACTTC
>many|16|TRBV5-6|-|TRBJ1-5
CASSLAGQTSNQPQHF
TGTGCCAGCAGCTTGGCCGGACAGACTAGCAATCAGCCCCAGCATTTT
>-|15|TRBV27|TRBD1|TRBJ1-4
CASSPSGGTNEKLFF
TGTGCCAGCAGTCCTTCAGGGGGAACTAATGAAAAACTGTTTTTT
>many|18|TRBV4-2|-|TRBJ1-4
CASSQGQDRPGTNEKLFF
TGTGCCAGCAGCCAAGGGCAAGACAGGCCGGGAACTAATGAAAAACTGTTTTTT
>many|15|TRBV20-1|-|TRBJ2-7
CSARGALLPHYEQYF
TGCAGTGCTAGGGGCGCCTTGCTTCCCCATTACGAGCAGTACTTC
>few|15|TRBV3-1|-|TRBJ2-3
CASSQDKGRSDTQYF
TGTGCCAGCAGCCAAGATAAGGGGAGATCGGATACGCAGTATTTT
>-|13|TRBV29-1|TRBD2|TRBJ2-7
CSPGLAGIVEQYF
TGCAGCCCGGGACTAGCGGGAATCGTCGAGCAGTACTTC
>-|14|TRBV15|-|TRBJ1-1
CATSGAQMNTEAFF
TGTGCCACCAGCGGGGCCCAGATGAACACTGAAGCTTTCTTT
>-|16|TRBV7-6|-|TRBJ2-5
CASSPGGGRARETQYF
TGTGCCAGCAGTCCAGGGGGAGGCAGGGCGAGGGAGACCCAGTACTTC
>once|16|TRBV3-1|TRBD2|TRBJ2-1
CASSRTSGRAYNEQSF
TGTGCCAGCAGCCGTACTAGCGGGAGGGCCTACAATGAGCAGTCCTTC
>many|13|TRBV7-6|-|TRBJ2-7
CASSLVLGWEQYF
TGTGCCAGCAGCTTAGTTCTGGGCTGGGAGCAGTACTTC
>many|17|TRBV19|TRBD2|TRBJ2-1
CASSTGIAGHLANEQFF
TGTGCCAGTAGTACCGGGATAGCGGGTCACCTAGCCAATGAGCAGTTCTTC
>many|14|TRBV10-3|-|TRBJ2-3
CAISGTGSTDTQYF
TGTGCCATCAGTGGGACCGGGAGCACAGATACGCAGTATTTT
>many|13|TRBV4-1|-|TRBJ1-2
CASSQDGDRGYTF
TGCGCCAGCAGCCAAGATGGGGACCGTGGCTACACCTTC
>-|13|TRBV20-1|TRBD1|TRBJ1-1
CSANGQGKTEAFF
TGCAGTGCTAACGGACAGGGAAAAACTGAAGCTTTCTTT
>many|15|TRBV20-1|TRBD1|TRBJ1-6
CSARNRGGGNSPLHF
TGCAGTGCTAGAAATAGAGGGGGCGGCAATTCACCCCTCCACTTT
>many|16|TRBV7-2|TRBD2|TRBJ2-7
CASSQRTSGRSYEQYF
TGTGCCAGCAGCCAACGGACTAGCGGGAGGTCGTACGAGCAGTACTTC
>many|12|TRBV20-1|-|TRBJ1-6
CSATHRSSPLHF
TGCAGTGCTACCCACCGGAGCTCACCCCTCCACTTT
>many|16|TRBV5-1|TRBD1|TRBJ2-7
CASSWAGDRGSYEQYF
TGCGCCAGCAGCTGGGCAGGGGACAGGGGGTCCTACGAGCAGTACTTC
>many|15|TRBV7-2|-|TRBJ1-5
CASSPGYGGNQPQHF
TGTGCCAGCAGCCCAGGGTATGGGGGCAATCAGCCCCAGCATTTT
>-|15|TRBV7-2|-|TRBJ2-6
CASSLALTGAGELTF
TGTGCCAGCAGCTTAGCGCTCACTGGTGCCGGGGAGCTGACTTTC
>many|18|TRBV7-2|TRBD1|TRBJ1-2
CASSPRAPTGGNGYGYTF
TGTGCCAGCAGCCCAAGGGCCCCGACAGGGGGAAACGGGTATGGCTACACCTTC
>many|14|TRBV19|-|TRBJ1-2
CASSIPGVDYGYTF
TGTGCCAGTAGTATTCCAGGGGTGGACTATGGCTACACCTTC
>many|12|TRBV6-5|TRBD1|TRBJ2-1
CASHGQGNEQFF
TGTGCCAGCCACGGACAGGGAAATGAGCAGTTCTTC
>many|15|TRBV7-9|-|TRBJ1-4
CASSPGLRLGEKLFF
TGTGCCAGCAGTCCCGGGCTTCGGCTTGGAGAAAAACTGTTTTTT
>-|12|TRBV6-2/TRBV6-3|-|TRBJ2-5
CASSHSRETLYF
TGTGCCAGCAGTCACTCGCGAGAGACCCTGTACTTC
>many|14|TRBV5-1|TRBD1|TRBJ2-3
CASSRQGVSDTQYF
TGCGCCAGCAGTCGACAGGGGGTCTCAGATACGCAGTATTTT
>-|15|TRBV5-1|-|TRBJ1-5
CASSLDSSPNQPQHF
TGCGCCAGCAGCTTGGACAGTTCACCCAATCAGCCCCAGCATTTT